The rows below give T cell receptor beta chains drawn from one sample of a study of regulatory T cells in long-lasting Graves disease. TCRdb independently ran MiXCR on the multiplex PCR reads; one entry per CDR3 protein. The sample holds under 800,000 distinct CDR3 sequences; 16% are singletons and the top ten take about 17%. The sample was also reused in another study, on T cells in Graves' hyperthyroidism and ophthalmopathy.

The input for sequencing was peripheral blood mononuclear cells (PBMCs), taken at new diagnosis, from a patient treated with antithyroid drugs. These receptors came from a woman aged 25-40 years with Graves disease. Each CDR3 is given with its conserved first and last residue. The D gene is left open where the match is weak. Some rows mark clone size as missing; the rest say once, few, many or name a class of expanded clone.

>TRBJ2-1|TRBV19|-|TRBD2
CASSMTSIGEQFF
TGTGCCAGTAGTATGACTAGCATAGGCGAGCAGTTCTTC
>TRBJ1-2|TRBV27|-|TRBD1
CASSSTYRGHSNYGYTF
TGTGCCAGCAGTTCGACATACAGGGGTCACTCTAACTATGGCTACACCTTC
>TRBJ1-2|TRBV27|many|-
CASKGEHYGYTF
TGTGCCAGCAAGGGGGAGCACTATGGCTACACCTTC
>TRBJ2-2|TRBV28|-|-
CASSLVHTTGELFF
TGTGCCAGCAGCTTAGTACACACCACCGGGGAGCTGTTTTTT
>TRBJ1-5|TRBV7-2|many|TRBD1
CASSLTGVDNQPQHF
TGTGCCAGCAGCTTGACAGGGGTTGATAATCAGCCCCAGCATTTT
>TRBJ2-2|TRBV30|many|-
CAWDGGGGTGELFF
TGTGCCTGGGATGGAGGGGGCGGCACCGGGGAGCTGTTTTTT
>TRBJ2-4|TRBV7-2|-|TRBD1
CASSLVGTGGGKNIQYF
TGTGCCAGCAGCTTAGTAGGGACAGGGGGTGGCAAAAACATTCAGTACTTC
>TRBJ1-4|TRBV9|-|-
CASSADTTNEKLFF
TGTGCCAGCAGCGCAGATACAACTAATGAAAAACTGTTTTTT
>TRBJ1-2|TRBV5-1|few|TRBD1
CASSLGDRDLYGYTF
TGCGCCAGCAGCTTGGGGGACAGGGACCTCTATGGCTACACCTTC
>TRBJ1-1|TRBV12-3/TRBV12-4|many|-
CASTWGFSNTEAFF
TGTGCCAGCACCTGGGGGTTTTCGAACACTGAAGCTTTCTTT
>TRBJ2-7|TRBV29-1|few|TRBD2
CSVASGSGEQYF
TGCAGCGTTGCTAGCGGGAGCGGCGAGCAGTACTTC
>TRBJ2-1|TRBV18|-|-
CASSPFRAAQGNEQFF
TGTGCCAGCTCACCCTTCCGGGCGGCCCAAGGGAATGAGCAGTTCTTC
>TRBJ2-5|TRBV5-6|-|-
CASSRLGGVGETQYF
TGTGCCAGCAGCCGCTTAGGGGGGGTAGGAGAGACCCAGTACTTC
>TRBJ1-1|TRBV11-2|many|-
CASSFTLANTEAFF
TGTGCCAGCAGCTTTACCTTAGCGAACACTGAAGCTTTCTTT
>TRBJ1-5|TRBV7-8|many|TRBD1
CASSSDRIPSQPQHF
TGTGCCAGCAGCTCGGACAGGATCCCATCACAGCCCCAGCATTTT
>TRBJ2-5|TRBV20-1|few|TRBD2
CSASRLAGQETQYF
TGCAGTGCTAGTCGACTAGCGGGGCAAGAGACCCAGTACTTC
>TRBJ2-5|TRBV12-3/TRBV12-4|many|-
CASRASGKETQYF
TGTGCCAGCAGGGCCTCGGGGAAAGAGACCCAGTACTTC
>TRBJ2-2|TRBV20-1|-|-
CSAPRAGRAGELFF
TGCAGTGCTCCGAGGGCGGGTAGGGCCGGGGAGCTGTTTTTT
>TRBJ2-1|TRBV6-9|-|TRBD2
CASSYGLAGQFF
TGTGCCAGCAGTTACGGACTAGCGGGACAGTTCTTC
>TRBJ1-5|TRBV27|few|-
CASTPQGGGSYQPQHF
TGTGCCAGCACTCCTCAAGGTGGGGGTTCATATCAGCCCCAGCATTTT
>TRBJ2-3|TRBV19|-|-
CASSIRQITDTQYF
TGTGCCAGTAGTATTCGGCAGATCACAGATACGCAGTATTTT
>TRBJ1-1|TRBV29-1|many|-
CSVRPNRDNTEAFF
TGCAGCGTTCGACCCAACAGAGATAACACTGAAGCTTTCTTT
>TRBJ2-7|TRBV9|-|-
CASSPENLEQYF
TGTGCCAGCAGCCCCGAAAATTTAGAGCAGTACTTC
>TRBJ1-5|TRBV7-2|-|-
CAGSLVRGGKGQPQHF
TGTGCCGGCAGCTTGGTCAGAGGGGGGAAGGGGCAGCCCCAGCATTTT
>TRBJ2-2|TRBV11-2|-|-
CASSPPPGSLGTGELFF
TGTGCCAGCAGCCCCCCCCCAGGGTCCCTGGGCACCGGGGAGCTGTTTTTT
>TRBJ2-2|TRBV19|-|TRBD2
CATGLAGGTGELFF
TGTGCCACCGGACTAGCCGGAGGCACCGGGGAGCTGTTTTTT
>TRBJ2-3|TRBV6-2/TRBV6-3|few|-
CASSPGLTEEYF
TGTGCCAGCTCTCCGGGACTTACTGAGGAGTATTTT
>TRBJ2-1|TRBV12-3/TRBV12-4|many|TRBD2
CASSSSSGGEQFF
TGTGCCAGCAGTTCTTCAAGCGGGGGCGAGCAGTTCTTC
>TRBJ2-3|TRBV28|many|-
CASSLVRTSTDTQYF
TGTGCCAGCAGTTTAGTGCGGACCAGCACAGATACGCAGTATTTT
>TRBJ2-1|TRBV11-2|many|-
CASSLGVHEQFF
TGTGCCAGCAGCTTGGGAGTTCATGAGCAGTTCTTC